One and the same sample provided the 21 T cell receptor beta chains below, sequenced in a study of T cell changes during pregnancy in multiple sclerosis (dated by TCRdb to between 2019 and 2020). The library came from the immunoSEQ multiplex PCR assay. Imported from immuneACCESS, the table was reduced by TCRdb to in-frame sequences with V and J called. These copies leave out some clones; in studies compared against another copy, an unresolved V gene accounts for under half, and the cause of the remainder is not known. The sample includes tens of thousands of clones, with around 92% observed a single time. Of the sample, over 2.5% falls within the top ten clones. The input for sequencing was peripheral blood, taken in the third trimester of pregnancy. These receptors came from a female donor in good health, enrolled as a control in a pregnancy study.

This rearrangement joins TRBV19 to TRBJ2-1; TRBD1 might be the D (6 bases). This CDR3 contains 13 residues. Per germline, CDR1 LNHDA and CDR2 SQIVND (reference sequence). V was shortened by 6 bases and J by 3 bases, with 9 bases between the two germline ends. CDR3 coding DNA: TGTGCCAGTAGCGGACAGAGCTACAATGAGCAGTTCTTC. Protein product: CASSGQSYNEQFF.

The J gene is TRBJ2-7, the V gene TRBV11-1; 7 positions agree with TRBD2. The germline V gene encodes CDR1 SGHAT and CDR2 FQDESV (reference sequence). The CDR3 totals 15 residues. V lost 4 bases, J lost 5 bases, and 11 bases stayed unmatched. In DNA, the CDR3 is TGTGCCAGCAGCTCCCTCGAGGGAGGGATCCACGAGCAGTACTTC. It is translated as CASSSLEGGIHEQYF. The entire variable domain, with the rest obtained from reference TRBV11-1 and TRBJ2-7, is as follows: EAEVAQSPRYKITEKSQAVAFWCDPISGHATLYWYRQILGQGPELLVQFQDESVVDDSQLPKDRFSAERLKGVDSTLKIQPAELGDSAMYLCASSSLEGGIHEQYFGPGTRLTVT.

This rearrangement joins TRBV7-3 to TRBJ2-7; no reliable D call. With 5 bases removed from V and 5 bases from J, the gap between germline ends came to 13 bases. The CDR3 is 13 amino acids. Germline V gene lookup returns CDR1 SGHTA and CDR2 FQGTGA. The CDR3 is CASSQPPENEQYF. The CDR3, as DNA: TGTGCCAGCAGCCAGCCCCCGGAGAACGAGCAGTACTTC.

The chain combines TRBV15 with TRBJ1-1; D call uncertain. From germline, CDR1 is LNHNV and CDR2 YYDKDF (reference sequence). Trimming shortened V by 1 base and J by 1 base, and 7 bases separated the two germline ends. The CDR3 runs 14 residues. The CDR3 DNA sequence: TGTGCCACCAGCAGAGTTCCCAAGAACACTGAAGCTTTCTTT. This translates into CATSRVPKNTEAFF.

The V gene is TRBV27, the J gene TRBJ2-7, with a weak D call TRBD2 (6 bases). The CDR3 has 13 amino acids. V shed 3 bases and J shed 3 bases, with 9 bases lying between them. Germline lookup yields CDR1 MNHEY and CDR2 SMNVEV (reference sequence). CDR3 bases: TGTGCCAGCAGTTTGTCGGAGGGCTACGAGCAGTACTTC. Protein: CASSLSEGYEQYF.

This clone came up once. The chain employs TRBV27 and TRBJ2-7; 7 bases are shared with TRBD2. J gave up 2 bases and V 6 bases, and 7 bases lay outside the gene matches. Looked up from germline, CDR1 is MNHEY and CDR2 is SMNVEV (reference sequence). This CDR3 has 14 amino acids. In DNA form, the CDR3 reads TGTGCCAGCAGGAGAGAGCGGGACGCCTACGAGCAGTACTTC. Protein: CASRRERDAYEQYF.

This clone was detected only a few times. The V call is TRBV21-1, the J call TRBJ1-2; TRBD1, as called in the table, went unchecked against the DNA. TRBV21-1 represents a pseudogene. CDR3 length equals 14 residues. CDR3 loop: CASSVRTANYGYTF. The CDR3 DNA reads as TGTGCCAGCAGCGTCCGGACAGCCAACTATGGCTACACCTTC.

The chain has TRBV28 and TRBJ2-7, with TRBD1 matching 9 bases. V lost 5 bases and J lost 3; bases outside the gene matches: 5. This CDR3 is built from 14 residues. Germline assignment: CDR1 MDHEN and CDR2 SYDVKM. The CDR3 loop is CASSTGGKGYEQYF. CDR3 bases: TGTGCCAGCAGTACAGGGGGCAAAGGCTACGAGCAGTACTTC.

This clone appeared a single time. The CDR3 spells CASSPRGHPTDTQYF. The CDR3 DNA sequence: TGTGCCAGCTCACCACGGGGACACCCCACAGATACGCAGTATTTT. This chain joins TRBV18 and TRBJ2-3; D possibly corresponds to TRBD1 (6 bases). The CDR3 is made up of 15 amino acids. With 1 base removed from V and 2 bases from J, the gap between germline ends came to 10 bases. Germline assignment: CDR1 KGHSH and CDR2 LQKENI.

The rearrangement uses TRBV5-6 and TRBJ2-3; 9 bases are shared with TRBD2. The germline V gene has CDR1 SGHDT and CDR2 YYEEEE. Trimming cost V 1 base and J 5 bases; bases outside gene matches: 11. The length of the CDR3 is 17 residues. CDR3 region: CASSLSGAGGRLDTQYF. For the CDR3, the DNA is TGTGCCAGCAGCTTGTCGGGGGCGGGAGGGCGATTAGATACGCAGTATTTT.

The CDR3 DNA follows: TGTGCCACCATGACCCTCAGGAACGGTTCTGGAAACACCATATATTTT. Translation gives CATMTLRNGSGNTIYF. This sequence joins TRBV2 and TRBJ1-3; D unclear. The CDR3 is 16 residues long. V was cut by 10 bases and J by 1 base, with 20 bases left in between. Germline V CDR1 and CDR2: SNHLY, FYNNEI.

The V gene is TRBV7-9, the J gene TRBJ2-2; TRBD2 matches at 9 bases. CDR1 and CDR2 (germline): SEHNR, FQNEAQ (reference sequence). V lost 4 bases, J lost 1 base, and 1 base stayed unmatched. The length of the CDR3 is 15 residues. The CDR3 reads CASSSTSGNTGELFF. CDR3 bases: TGTGCCAGCAGCTCGACTAGCGGGAACACCGGGGAGCTGTTTTTT.

The V gene is TRBV2, the J gene TRBJ2-7; D is unclear. This CDR3 spans 13 amino acids. V was pared by 7 bases and J by 1 base, with 11 bases between. The germline V gene encodes CDR1 SNHLY and CDR2 FYNNEI. This chain's CDR3 is CASKTTRSYEQYF. The CDR3 region has the DNA TGTGCCAGCAAAACTACGAGGTCCTACGAGCAGTACTTC.

The V and J genes are TRBV15 and TRBJ1-1; unclear D gene. CDR3 length: 17 residues. V gave up 0 bases and J gave up 1 base, with 15 bases separating them. CDR1 LNHNV and CDR2 YYDKDF come from the germline V gene (reference sequence). The CDR3 protein is CATSRELYPAGNTEAFF. DNA for the CDR3: TGTGCCACCAGCAGAGAGCTTTATCCAGCGGGGAACACTGAAGCTTTCTTT.

The chain carries TRBV7-2 and TRBJ2-1; 12 bases line up with TRBD2. The CDR3 is 15 amino acids. Germline loops: CDR1 SGHTA, CDR2 FQGNSA. V trimming: 5 bases; J trimming: 8 bases; junction bases outside the gene matches: 7. DNA of the CDR3: TGTGCCAGCAGCAGACTAGCGGGAGATATTTATGAGCAGTTCTTC. Protein product: CASSRLAGDIYEQFF.

The rearrangement uses TRBV7-2 and TRBJ2-1; tentatively, D is TRBD1 (5 bases). In germline, CDR1 is SGHTA, CDR2 FQGNSA. This CDR3 has 13 amino acids. Trimming pared 1 base from V and 7 bases from J, leaving 8 bases between. Written as DNA, the CDR3 is TGTGCCAGCAGCTTAGGGGCAGGGAATGAGCAGTTCTTC. Translating gives CASSLGAGNEQFF.

The chain joins TRBV10-2 to TRBJ1-1; 12 bases line up with TRBD1. Germline assignment: CDR1 WSHSY and CDR2 SAAADI. V lost 7 bases to trimming and J lost 6 bases; unmatched junction nucleotides: 3. This CDR3 region has 13 residues. The CDR3 nucleotides read TGCGCCAGCATGGGACAGGGGGCGGCTGAAGCTTTCTTT. Residues: CASMGQGAAEAFF.

The chain couples TRBV4-1 to TRBJ2-1; 8 bases map to TRBD2. Germline V gives CDR1 MGHRA, CDR2 YSYEKL. V shed 5 bases, J shed 9 bases, and the junction held 12 bases outside the gene matches. The CDR3 totals 15 residues. The CDR3 DNA reads TGCGCCAGCAGCGCCCAGGGGACTAGTTTCGGTGAGCAGTTCTTC. Translation: CASSAQGTSFGEQFF.

The CDR3 spells CASIYSGTGGVSEQYF. CDR3 bases: TGTGCCAGCATCTACTCCGGGACAGGGGGCGTGTCCGAGCAGTACTTC. This chain uses TRBV6-5 with TRBJ2-7; TRBD1 matches at 12 bases. The V and J ends lost 7 bases and 6 bases, in that order; junction bases with no gene match: 13. This CDR3 has 16 residues. Germline CDR1 MNHEY, CDR2 SVGAGI.

J is TRBJ1-3 and V is TRBV9; D remains ambiguous. Trimming left V 4 bases short and J 7 bases short, with 15 bases between. This CDR3 is built from 14 residues. Germline lookup yields CDR1 SGDLS and CDR2 YYNGEE. Here the CDR3 reads CASSPPPGRNTIYF. CDR3 bases: TGTGCCAGCAGCCCCCCCCCTGGGAGGAACACCATATATTTT.

This chain uses TRBV19 with TRBJ1-5; D is perhaps TRBD1 (5 bases). Germline values: CDR1 LNHDA, CDR2 SQIVND (reference sequence). V lost 3 bases, J lost 5 bases, and 14 bases lay in between. The CDR3 runs 15 residues. CDR3 DNA sequence: TGTGCCAGTAGTATTACGGCGACAGAGCATCAGCCCCAGCATTTT. It codes for CASSITATEHQPQHF.